These 28 T cell receptor beta chains came from one sample sequenced in a study of blood T cell repertoires in COVID-19. Clones were read by immunoSEQ multiplex PCR, and TCRdb kept only the in-frame ones, dropping some. The sample lists about 46,000 clones, roughly nine tenths occurring once. The sequenced sample was PBMCs or T cells enriched from blood (not recorded which). These receptors all come from a woman aged 50 to 60 who had recovered from COVID-19.

This clone was detected only a few times. The CDR3 coding sequence is TGTGCCAGCAGCTTAAGGGCGACTAGCGGGACCAATGAGCAGTTCTTC. This codes for CASSLRATSGTNEQFF. J is TRBJ2-1 and V is TRBV11-2; TRBD2 agrees at 11 bases. CDR3 size: 16 residues. Germline values: CDR1 SGHAT, CDR2 FQNNGV. J lost 6 bases, V lost 2 bases, and 6 bases had no gene match.

The rearrangement links TRBV3-1 (or the pseudogene TRBV3-2) to TRBJ2-1; tentative D call: TRBD2 (6 bases). Trimming removed 1 base from V and 8 bases from J, with 9 bases in between. CDR1 and CDR2 (germline): LGHDT, YNNKEL (reference sequence). This CDR3 comprises 13 residues. CDR3 nucleotide sequence: TGTGCCAGCAGCCAAGGACTAGTACATGAGCAGTTCTTC. Translation gives CASSQGLVHEQFF.

The J gene is TRBJ1-2, the V gene TRBV6-6; 8 bases match TRBD1. Germline CDR1 MNHNY, CDR2 SVGAGI (reference sequence). V gave up 0 bases and J gave up 4 bases; unmatched junction bases: 4. This CDR3 spans 15 amino acids. The CDR3 DNA reads as TGTGCCAGCAGTTACTCACAGACAGGGGCCTATGGCTACACCTTC. Residues: CASSYSQTGAYGYTF.

Only one count was recorded for this clone. CDR3 sequence: CATRGDFYNEQFF. The CDR3 region has the DNA TGTGCCACCAGAGGGGACTTCTACAATGAGCAGTTCTTC. The genes are TRBV24-1 and TRBJ2-1; the D gene is possibly TRBD2 (6 bases). This CDR3 contains 13 residues. The V and J ends lost 7 bases and 3 bases respectively, with 9 bases between them. Germline CDR1 and CDR2: KGHDR and SFDVKD.

The chain joins TRBV14 to TRBJ2-3, with D possibly being TRBD2 (6 bases). Germline CDR1 and CDR2: SGHDN and FVKESK. CDR3 length equals 14 residues. With 3 bases removed from V and 0 bases from J, the gap between germline ends came to 7 bases. The CDR3 sequence is CASSHGTSTDTQYF. For the CDR3, the DNA is TGTGCCAGCAGCCACGGGACTAGCACAGATACGCAGTATTTT.

This clone was seen only once. V is TRBV3-1 (or the pseudogene TRBV3-2) and J is TRBJ1-2, with 12 bases lining up with TRBD1. The CDR3 runs 15 residues. The germline V gene encodes CDR1 LGHDT and CDR2 YNNKEL (reference sequence). Germline trimming cut 6 bases from V and 8 bases from J; bases unmatched to any gene: 10. This CDR3 reads CASRPRDRGLQGYTF. Here the CDR3 DNA reads TGTGCCAGCAGGCCCCGGGACAGGGGGCTACAAGGCTACACCTTC.

This clone was detected only once. This rearrangement joins TRBV27 to TRBJ1-6, with 7 bases that match TRBD1. Germline V lookup: CDR1 MNHEY, CDR2 SMNVEV (reference sequence). V was pared by 6 bases and J by 8 bases, with 7 bases of the junction left unmatched. The CDR3 is 14 amino acids. The CDR3 is CASSQGGGYSPLHF. CDR3 in DNA: TGTGCCAGCAGCCAAGGGGGCGGGTATTCACCCCTCCACTTT.

The rearrangement joins TRBV28 to TRBJ1-1, with D possibly matching TRBD1 (6 bases). Germline CDR1 reads MDHEN; CDR2 reads SYDVKM. V lost 7 bases to trimming and J lost 1 base, with 13 bases between them. The CDR3 totals 14 residues. CDR3 nucleotide sequence: TGTGCCAGCATACGGGGGGGCGGGAACACTGAAGCTTTCTTT. Residues: CASIRGGGNTEAFF. The full variable domain, its missing parts supplied by reference TRBV28 and TRBJ1-1, is DVKVTQSSRYLVKRTGEKVFLECVQDMDHENMFWYRQDPGLGLRLIYFSYDVKMKEKGDIPEGYSVSREKKERFSLILESASTNQTSMYLCASIRGGGNTEAFFGQGTRLTVV.

The genes are TRBV19 and TRBJ1-6; 7 bases agree with TRBD1. Germline values: CDR1 LNHDA, CDR2 SQIVND (reference sequence). The CDR3 consists of 15 residues. V trimming: 5 bases; J trimming: 6 bases; junction bases outside the gene matches: 7. CDR3 in DNA: TGTGCCAGTAGTGGGGACAGCCAACTTAATTCACCCCTCCACTTT. Residues: CASSGDSQLNSPLHF.

This clone turned up a few times. The chain couples TRBV19 to TRBJ1-2, with D possibly matching TRBD1 (5 bases). This CDR3 is 14 amino acids long. CDR1 and CDR2 (germline): LNHDA, SQIVND (reference sequence). V dropped 1 base and J dropped 3 bases, with 9 bases sitting between them. The CDR3 nucleotides are TGTGCCAGTAGTATAGCTGACAGTTACTATGGCTACACCTTC. It yields the protein CASSIADSYYGYTF.

The chain couples TRBV29-1 to TRBJ2-5; 12 bases fit TRBD2. Germline V gene lookup returns CDR1 SQVTM and CDR2 ANQGSEA. The CDR3 is 16 residues long. V shed 6 bases and J 5 bases; nucleotides not matched to a gene: 13. In DNA form, the CDR3 reads TGCAGCGTGGCCCATTCTAGCGGGAGGGCGCGGGAGACCCAGTACTTC. Its translation is CSVAHSSGRARETQYF. The full variable domain, in which reference TRBV29-1 and TRBJ2-5 provide the parts outside the CDR3, is SAVISQKPSRDICQRGTSLTIQCQVDSQVTMMFWYRQQPGQSLTLIATANQGSEATYESGFVIDKFPISRPNLTFSTLTVSNMSPEDSSIYLCSVAHSSGRARETQYFGPGTRLLVL.

V is TRBV19 and J is TRBJ2-6; TRBD1 matches 9 bases. The germline gives CDR1 LNHDA, CDR2 SQIVND (reference sequence). This CDR3 region has 14 residues. CDR3: CGTGEVFGANVLTF. CDR3 DNA sequence: TGTGGGACAGGGGAGGTCTTTGGGGCCAACGTCCTGACTTTC.

The chain combines TRBV12-3 or TRBV12-4 with TRBJ2-5, with D possibly being TRBD2 (7 bases). The ends were cut back, 4 bases at V and 7 bases at J, with 13 bases in the middle. The CDR3 spans 13 residues. CDR3 loop: CASSSGGRGTQYF. The CDR3 DNA follows: TGTGCCAGCAGTTCGGGGGGCCGAGGGACCCAGTACTTC.

This clone was detected once. The V call is TRBV7-9, the J call TRBJ2-7; TRBD1 aligns across 7 bases. The CDR3 has 15 amino acids. With 1 base clipped from V and 6 bases from J, the junction kept 9 bases outside the gene matches. Germline-derived CDR1 and CDR2 are SEHNR and FQNEAQ (reference sequence). The CDR3 nucleotides read TGTGCCAGCAGCTTAGGTTCAGGGGGTGTAACCGAGCAGTACTTC. It translates to CASSLGSGGVTEQYF.

The chain joins TRBV4-3 to TRBJ2-7; 9 bases map to TRBD2. The junction had 7 bases not matched to a gene; V was cut back by 2 bases and J by 5 bases. CDR1 is LGHNA, CDR2 YSLEER, per germline. There are 15 residues in the CDR3. The CDR3 loop is CASSQWETSGDEQYF. The CDR3 nucleotides read TGCGCCAGCAGCCAATGGGAGACTAGCGGTGACGAGCAGTACTTC.

The V gene is TRBV7-2, the J gene TRBJ1-5; the match to TRBD1 covers 7 bases. The junction had 8 bases not matched to a gene; V was cut back by 5 bases and J by 4 bases. The CDR3 is made up of 15 amino acids. Germline V gene data show CDR1 as SGHTA and CDR2 as FQGNSA. The CDR3 reads CASSLDGTANQPQHF. Written as DNA, the CDR3 is TGTGCCAGCAGCCTAGACGGGACAGCTAATCAGCCCCAGCATTTT.

This chain connects TRBV11-2 to TRBJ1-1; maybe TRBD1 (5 bases). The germline V and J ends were trimmed by 3 bases and 0 bases, with 8 bases remaining between them. The CDR3 covers 14 residues. Germline V gene sequence: CDR1 SGHAT, CDR2 FQNNGV. The CDR3 DNA sequence: TGTGCCAGCAGCTTCGTGACAGTGAACACTGAAGCTTTCTTT. It translates to CASSFVTVNTEAFF.

The V gene is TRBV5-5, the J gene TRBJ2-5; 10 nucleotides match TRBD2. CDR3 size: 15 residues. The V and J ends lost 4 bases and 2 bases, in that order; junction bases with no gene match: 5. Germline V gene lookup returns CDR1 SGHKS and CDR2 YYEKEE (reference sequence). The CDR3 DNA sequence: TGTGCCAGCAGCGAGCGGGGGGGTCGACAAGAGACCCAGTACTTC. Translating gives CASSERGGRQETQYF.

This clone was seen only once. CDR3 amino acids: CASSIANPGGNYGYTF. DNA for the CDR3: TGTGCCAGTAGTATAGCCAACCCCGGAGGTAACTATGGCTACACCTTC. V gene TRBV19 combines with J gene TRBJ1-2; D is unresolved. Germline assignment: CDR1 LNHDA and CDR2 SQIVND (reference sequence). The ends were cut back, 1 base at V and 1 base at J, with 13 bases in the middle. This CDR3 contains 16 residues.

The chain employs TRBV5-1 and TRBJ1-5; 10 nucleotides match TRBD1. V was clipped by 4 bases and J by 0 bases; unmatched bases: 4. The CDR3 runs to 16 residues. Germline values: CDR1 SGHRS, CDR2 YFSETQ. As DNA, the CDR3 is TGCGCCAGCAGCCAGGGGACAGGGGATAGCAATCAGCCCCAGCATTTT. Translated, it gives CASSQGTGDSNQPQHF. The variable domain in full, completed from reference TRBV5-1 and TRBJ1-5, reads KAGVTQTPRYLIKTRGQQVTLSCSPISGHRSVSWYQQTPGQGLQFLFEYFSETQRNKGNFPGRFSGRQFSNSRSEMNVSTLELGDSALYLCASSQGTGDSNQPQHFGDGTRLSIL.

V is TRBV5-8 and J is TRBJ1-5; TRBD1 is a possible D gene (6 bases). V lost 1 base and J 6 bases, leaving 14 bases between the germline ends. The CDR3 sequence is 15 residues long. The V gene's germline CDR1 is SGHTS and CDR2 YDEGEE. The CDR3 region is CASSLIGGHGQPQHF. CDR3 bases: TGTGCCAGCAGCTTGATAGGGGGTCACGGTCAGCCCCAGCATTTT.

The chain joins TRBV5-1 to TRBJ2-3; D is perhaps TRBD2 (5 bases). V was cut by 0 bases and J by 2 bases, with 10 bases left in between. The germline CDR1 and CDR2 sequences are SGHRS and YFSETQ. This CDR3 has 15 residues. The CDR3 sequence: CASSLGGSNTDTQYF. The CDR3 DNA is TGCGCCAGCAGCTTGGGCGGGTCAAACACAGATACGCAGTATTTT.

This clone occurred once. CDR3 DNA: TGTGCCAGCTCACCACCGAGTGAGGGCACTGAAGCTTTCTTT. Encoded protein: CASSPPSEGTEAFF. The rearrangement uses TRBV18 and TRBJ1-1; no clear D. The CDR3 has 14 residues. Trimming stripped 0 bases from V and 4 bases from J, with 9 bases between. Germline CDR1 KGHSH, CDR2 LQKENI.

The chain carries TRBV9 and TRBJ1-2, with D tentatively TRBD1 (6 bases). The CDR3 loop spans 15 amino acids. Trimming took off 6 bases at V and 6 bases at J, with 21 bases between the two ends. Germline V gene lookup returns CDR1 SGDLS and CDR2 YYNGEE. The CDR3 DNA is TGTGCCAGCACCGCCTGGGGTCGGGACACCGATGGCTACACCTTC. Amino acid sequence: CASTAWGRDTDGYTF.

The count of this clone is one. The chain links TRBV11-1 to TRBJ1-1; 10 nucleotides align to TRBD1. This CDR3 contains 16 residues. With 5 bases clipped from V and 0 bases from J, the junction kept 6 bases outside the gene matches. CDR1 and CDR2 from the germline V gene are SGHAT and FQDESV (reference sequence). The DNA for the CDR3 is TGTGCCAGCAGCCCAGGACAGGGGGGAATGAACACTGAAGCTTTCTTT. Its protein is CASSPGQGGMNTEAFF.

This chain links TRBV28 with TRBJ2-3; 14 bases agree with TRBD2. The germline gives CDR1 MDHEN, CDR2 SYDVKM. V shed 3 bases, J shed 5 bases, and the junction held 1 base outside the gene matches. This CDR3 contains 15 residues. As DNA, the CDR3 is TGTGCCAGCAGTTTGGGACTAGCGGGAGTAGATACGCAGTATTTT. This sequence encodes CASSLGLAGVDTQYF.

The chain combines TRBV11-3 with TRBJ1-1; no definite D call. The ends were cut back, 1 base at V and 7 bases at J, with 10 bases in the middle. The V gene's germline CDR1 is SGHNT and CDR2 YENEEA. The length of the CDR3 is 13 residues. CDR3 amino acids: CASSLVGGSEAFF. Written as DNA, the CDR3 is TGTGCCAGCAGCTTAGTAGGAGGCAGTGAAGCTTTCTTT.

The chain employs TRBV9 and TRBJ2-1, with D perhaps TRBD1 (6 bases). Deletions cut 0 bases from V and 5 bases from J, with 9 bases between. This CDR3 comprises 14 residues. CDR1 and CDR2 (germline): SGDLS, YYNGEE. CDR3: CASSVGTEHNEQFF. In nucleotides, the CDR3 is TGTGCCAGCAGCGTAGGGACAGAACACAATGAGCAGTTCTTC.